The clone carrying this TCR beta chain was observed many times. What it binds is not known. For the diagnoses, clinical symptoms, serum thyroxine and TRAb, thyroid ultrasound and orbital computed tomography were used. Using RNA transcripts as the source, TCR beta CDR3 regions were amplified. HTBI primers drove first-round RT-PCR of the TCR CDR3. Using its own MiXCR run on the multiplex PCR reads, TCRdb lists one record per CDR3 protein. Of roughly 700,000 distinct CDR3 sequences listed, about 15% were seen once; the top ten hold about 9.4%. The sample comes from a study of T cells in Graves' hyperthyroidism and ophthalmopathy. The study, taken as a whole, reports: The majority of expanded thyroid clonotypes above 0.001 also appeared in blood. The model foresaw ophthalmopathy a median 6.5 months prior to onset.

V lost 5 bases and J lost 3; bases outside the gene matches: 8. The V gene's germline CDR1 is DFQATT and CDR2 SNEGSKA (reference sequence). The CDR3 has 14 amino acids. The receptor's source is a woman aged 18-29 years with Graves' hyperthyroidism. The sequencing sample was made of blood. The chain employs TRBV20-1 and TRBJ1-2, with 8 positions matching TRBD1. The CDR3 region has the DNA TGCAGTGCTTTAGACAGGGGTTGGTACTATGGCTACACCTTC. The encoded protein is CSALDRGWYYGYTF.